This section outlines one TCR beta chain sequence together with its context. The sample originates from a study of blood T cell repertoires in COVID-19. Overall study: The study drew acute and convalescent COVID-19 samples from the United States, Italy and Spain. PBMCs, B-cell-depleted T cells, or T cells were the source of the cDNA or gDNA that made up the material.

During active infection, Seattle patients enrolled and were then monitored through disease. Only in-frame clones appear in the TCRdb table, and some are missing; sequencing was by immunoSEQ multiplex PCR. The table records fewer than 450,000 clones, 88% of them present only once. Looked up from germline, CDR1 is SGHTA and CDR2 is FQGTGA. The trim removed 2 bases at V and 2 bases at J, leaving 3 bases unmatched. The length of the CDR3 is 15 residues. The sample comprised peripheral blood. The chain recombines TRBV7-3 with TRBJ2-1, with 7 nucleotides matching TRBD1. The clonotype was recovered from a woman in her sixties or seventies with COVID-19, enrolled during active disease. The CDR3 here is CASSLYRGAYNEQFF. The CDR3 nucleotides are TGTGCCAGCAGCTTATACAGGGGTGCCTACAATGAGCAGTTCTTC.